This T cell receptor (beta chain) emerged from a study of blood T cell repertoires in COVID-19 (TCRdb year 2020). At the level of the whole study: Samples covering the acute and convalescent phases of COVID-19 were provided by collaborators in the United States, Italy and Spain. The prospective study material was composed of cDNA or gDNA derived from T cells, B-cell-depleted T cells, or PBMCs. The dataset comprised deeply sampled blood TCRbeta repertoires from subjects exposed to, actively infected with, or recovered from COVID-19. The repertoires were released in a freely available public database intended as a resource for research on the immune response to SARS-CoV-2. The samples were drawn from two sources: the first 160 participants of the ongoing ImmuneRACE study, and approximately 1,300 subjects contributed by 6 global collaborators. A de-identified subject ID, COVID-19 status, age in years and sex were almost always included in the sample metadata. HLA class I and class II types, where available, came from metadata supplied by the sample provider rather than from assay-based typing.

This clone appeared a few times. Its binding antigen is unknown. One base away there is no much larger clone; base qualities are not given. Overall study outcomes, separate from this receptor: The quantity of clinical and demographic metadata differed by source and by participant and was supplied without curation.

V sheds 1 base and J sheds 5 bases, leaving 13 bases between their ends. Via the germline V gene, CDR1 is SGHRS and CDR2 YFSETQ. The cysteine opens and the phenylalanine closes a CDR3 of 14 amino acids. Just CDR3 DNA is preserved here, 42 bases in frame from base 1. Whole blood was collected in K2EDTA tubes by collaborating institutions according to the institutions' own protocols. For TCRbeta analysis, collaborators shipped samples in one of three forms: frozen whole blood, isolated PBMCs, or DNA extracted from either of those sample types. TCRbeta CDR3 regions were amplified from genomic DNA by means of the immunoSEQ Assay, a bias-controlled multiplex PCR. As for the authors' bioinformatics: Within the assay, amplification of reference gene primers was used to estimate how many nucleated cells each sample contained. Sequence reads were collapsed and filtered to measure the absolute abundance of every unique TCRbeta CDR3 rearrangement. For each sample, productive Simpson clonality was calculated as the square root of Simpson's diversity index across productive rearrangements. TCRdb obtained this table from immuneACCESS and retained in-frame rearrangements with V and J assigned. These tables miss some clones; where compared with another copy, unresolved V genes account for less than half of the shortfall, and the remainder is unexplained. The V and J calls and clone size come from that table; D and trimming were worked out from the DNA. The sample contains 120,000 or so clones, around four fifths of them found a single time. Of the sample, about 5.4% falls within the top ten clones.

Rearrangement joined TRBV5-1 to TRBJ2-7; confidence is insufficient to name the D gene. The receptor comes from a man older than 75 with active or convalescent COVID-19. Sequenced input: peripheral blood. The DNA sequence is given as TGCGCCAGCAGCTTGTTTCGCCTAGGCGACGAGCAGTACTTC. Translated, it reads CASSLFRLGDEQYF.